This entry is about one TCR beta chain. No antigen is known for it. The data stem from a study of T cell responses to AZD1222 COVID-19 vaccine. Second-dose recipients at about 4 or about 12 weeks were treated as one pooled group. Only in-frame clones appear in the TCRdb table, and some are missing; sequencing was by immunoSEQ multiplex PCR. The data contain around 96,000 clones, around 90% of them seen just once; the ten biggest clones take up approximately 10%. V was trimmed by 3 bases and J by 2 bases, leaving 9 bases between them. The CDR3 covers 15 residues. Germline loops: CDR1 SGHRS, CDR2 YFSETQ. Study-wide results and limits: Within unmutated variant regions lay the reported targets of nearly half of spike-specific TCRs. Vaccination with two AZD1222 doses was followed by a rise in Spike-specific TCR breadth and depth. Dominant CD4 TCR responses targeted spike regions 160-218 and 743-854.

The TCR comes from an adult who received the AZD1222 COVID-19 vaccine. Source: peripheral blood, taken 28 days after the second AZD1222 dose. The chain has TRBV5-1 and TRBJ2-6; D not certain. CDR3 residues: CASSWARTGANVLTF. The DNA of the CDR3 is TGCGCCAGCAGCTGGGCCCGGACTGGGGCCAACGTCCTGACTTTC.